Shown below are 7 T cell receptor beta chains from a single sample sequenced in a study of blood T cell repertoires in COVID-19. The assay was immunoSEQ multiplex PCR, and TCRdb's table has in-frame clones only and misses some. The data show about 250,000 clones, 65% to 90% seen once. The sequencing sample was made of PBMCs or T cells enriched from blood (not recorded which). All receptors derive from a woman in her forties or fifties with acute COVID-19.

The J gene is TRBJ2-7, the V gene TRBV5-1; 7 nucleotides line up with TRBD1. With V trimmed by 4 bases and J by 1 base, 5 bases remained unmatched. Germline CDR1 is SGHRS and CDR2 is YFSETQ. This CDR3 region has 14 residues. The CDR3 loop reads CASSLWTGSYEQYF. The CDR3 DNA follows: TGCGCCAGCAGCCTGTGGACAGGATCCTACGAGCAGTACTTC.

In this sample, this clone turned up once. Other DNA sequences of this sample code for an identical CDR3. This chain connects TRBV4-3 to TRBJ1-2; 8 bases fit TRBD1. Germline assignment: CDR1 LGHNA and CDR2 YSLEER. The CDR3 is 13 residues long. The V gene end was trimmed by 1 base and the J gene end by 8 bases; junction bases not matched to a gene: 3. Here the CDR3 reads CASSQGTGNGYTF. CDR3 DNA: TGCGCCAGCAGCCAAGGGACAGGGAACGGCTACACCTTC.

Regarding this clone: This same CDR3 is encoded by further DNA sequences in the sample. This chain uses TRBV4-3 with TRBJ2-5; D is perhaps TRBD2 (6 bases). V shed 0 bases and J shed 1 base, with 9 bases lying between them. Per the germline V gene, CDR1 is LGHNA and CDR2 is YSLEER. This CDR3 has 15 residues. CDR3 in amino acids: CASSQDRGFQETQYF. In DNA, the CDR3 is TGCGCCAGCAGCCAAGATCGGGGGTTCCAAGAGACCCAGTACTTC.

The V gene is TRBV6-2 or TRBV6-3, the J gene TRBJ2-7; D may be TRBD1 (6 bases). V was clipped by 5 bases and J by 6 bases, with 17 bases between them. From germline, CDR1 is MNHEY and CDR2 SVGEGT. The CDR3 length is 14 residues. In nucleotides, the CDR3 is TGTGCCAGCAGTAGAGGGGCAGGGGTCGGCGAGCAGTACTTC. This encodes CASSRGAGVGEQYF.

V is TRBV25-1 and J is TRBJ2-7; a possible D gene is TRBD1 (6 bases). The CDR3 is 15 residues long. V lost 5 bases, J lost 1 base, and 15 bases lay in between. Germline V lookup: CDR1 MGHDK, CDR2 SYGVNS. This CDR3 reads CASSSRTVMSYEQYF. The CDR3 nucleotides are TGTGCCAGCAGTTCCCGGACAGTAATGTCCTACGAGCAGTACTTC.

The chain has TRBV29-1 and TRBJ1-2, with D hard to call. This CDR3 spans 12 amino acids. Per germline, CDR1 SQVTM and CDR2 ANQGSEA. V lost 4 bases and J lost 2, with 8 bases in between. This CDR3 is CSVGLRNYGYTF. Here the CDR3 DNA reads TGCAGCGTTGGTCTCAGGAACTATGGCTACACCTTC. The full variable domain, completed using reference TRBV29-1 and TRBJ1-2, is SAVISQKPSRDICQRGTSLTIQCQVDSQVTMMFWYRQQPGQSLTLIATANQGSEATYESGFVIDKFPISRPNLTFSTLTVSNMSPEDSSIYLCSVGLRNYGYTFGSGTRLTVV.

The CDR3: CASSSRGLAGVSGTDTQYF. CDR3 DNA: TGTGCCAGCAGCTCGCGCGGACTAGCGGGGGTGAGTGGCACAGATACGCAGTATTTT. The genes are TRBV5-6 and TRBJ2-3, with TRBD2 matching over 13 bases. The CDR3 spans 19 residues. Germline CDR1 reads SGHDT; CDR2 reads YYEEEE. After removal of 3 bases from V and 1 base from J, the junction contained 11 bases not matched to a gene. Full variable domain (rest looked up from reference TRBV5-6 and TRBJ2-3): DAGVTQSPTHLIKTRGQQVTLRCSPKSGHDTVSWYQQALGQGPQFIFQYYEEEERQRGNFPDRFSGHQFPNYSSELNVNALLLGDSALYLCASSSRGLAGVSGTDTQYFGPGTRLTVL.